This T cell receptor beta chain was profiled in a study of blood T cell repertoires in COVID-19. Per the study methods: Nucleated cell number was recorded as an estimate derived from reference gene primer amplification. Some clones are missing from TCRdb's copy, which holds only in-frame ones; the method was immunoSEQ multiplex PCR. That table supplies the V and J calls and clone size; D and trimming were determined from the DNA. The top ten hold under 5% of the sample, which has 250,000 to 350,000 clones, around 89% seen once. J gave up 6 bases and V 5 bases, and 12 bases lay outside the gene matches. This CDR3 is 15 amino acids long. The germline V gene has CDR1 SEHNR and CDR2 FQNEAQ (reference sequence).

Source material: peripheral blood. The chain carries TRBV7-9 and TRBJ1-1; 7 bases match TRBD1. The TCR originated in a woman aged 45-60 years with active or convalescent COVID-19. The CDR3, as DNA: TGTGCCAGCAGCCCCAGACAGGGACTTATGGCTGAAGCTTTCTTT. Its translation: CASSPRQGLMAEAFF.